The 21 T cell receptor beta chains below all came from one sample that was sequenced in a study of beta chain features in type 1 diabetes. Study outcomes and limitations: Among all four CD4+ subsets, Type 1 diabetes patients had TCRB CDR3s that were moderately but significantly shorter.

Expressed TCRB transcripts were sequenced because the isolated RNA had all been reverse transcribed beforehand. Profiling relied on immunoSEQ multiplex PCR, and the TCRdb table lists in-frame clones only, not all of them. The sample carries hundreds of thousands of clones, about 14% recorded once. These receptors have no identified antigens. The specimen was naive CD4+ T cells from blood. The receptors were sampled from a man aged 18 to 29 with type 1 diabetes.

V usage is TRBV28 and J usage is TRBJ1-2; D uncertain. Germline CDR1 MDHEN, CDR2 SYDVKM. V was clipped by 6 bases and J by 8 bases, with 22 bases between them. This CDR3 is built from 15 residues. This CDR3 is CASSLNPSTPAGYTF. CDR3 nucleotides: TGTGCCAGCAGCCTAAACCCCTCGACCCCCGCGGGCTACACCTTC.

This chain joins TRBV18 and TRBJ2-1, with D unresolved. This CDR3 spans 14 amino acids. V was clipped by 2 bases and J by 8 bases, with 13 bases between them. Germline assignment: CDR1 KGHSH and CDR2 LQKENI. Here the CDR3 DNA reads TGTGCCAGCTCACCAGGTTCACGCGAGGATGAGCAGTTCTTC. Translating gives CASSPGSREDEQFF.

V is TRBV18 and J is TRBJ2-1, with D unclear. The germline V gene encodes CDR1 KGHSH and CDR2 LQKENI. Trimming took off 0 bases at V and 2 bases at J, with 11 bases between the two ends. The CDR3 has 16 amino acids. CDR3 sequence: CASSPPGPGPYNEQFF. For the CDR3, the DNA is TGTGCCAGCTCACCACCGGGCCCAGGCCCCTACAATGAGCAGTTCTTC.

This chain connects TRBV30 to TRBJ2-1; 10 bases match TRBD1. This CDR3 contains 14 residues. Germline lookup yields CDR1 GTSNPN and CDR2 SVGIG (reference sequence). Trimming cost V 3 bases and J 6 bases; bases outside gene matches: 5. The CDR3 region is CAWRLWDRGNEQFF. The CDR3 DNA is TGTGCCTGGAGGTTGTGGGACAGGGGCAATGAGCAGTTCTTC. Drawing the rest from reference TRBV30 and TRBJ2-1, the complete variable domain is SQTIHQWPATLVQPVGSPLSLECTVEGTSNPNLYWYRQAAGRGLQLLFYSVGIGQISSEVPQNLSASRPQDRQFILSSKKLLLSDSGFYLCAWRLWDRGNEQFFGPGTRLTVL.

This chain joins TRBV6-5 and TRBJ2-3, with 9 positions matching TRBD1. The germline V gene encodes CDR1 MNHEY and CDR2 SVGAGI. This CDR3 comprises 15 residues. V lost 6 bases to trimming and J lost 3 bases; unmatched junction nucleotides: 7. CDR3: CASSSGTGRTDTQYF. CDR3 sequence (DNA): TGTGCCAGCAGCAGTGGGACAGGGAGGACAGATACGCAGTATTTT.

The V and J genes are TRBV30 and TRBJ2-5, with TRBD2 identical over 12 bases. The germline CDR1 and CDR2 sequences are GTSNPN and SVGIG (reference sequence). The CDR3 sequence is 15 residues long. V dropped 4 bases and J dropped 4; count of bases not matched to a gene: 7. The DNA of the CDR3 is TGTGCCTGGATTCTAGGGACTAGCGGGCCAGAGACCCAGTACTTC. Encoded protein: CAWILGTSGPETQYF.

This clone has only a few counts. The V call is TRBV9, the J call TRBJ1-2; D is unclear. The V end was cut by 4 bases, the J end by 6 bases, with 19 bases between. Per germline, CDR1 SGDLS and CDR2 YYNGEE. The CDR3 totals 15 residues. The DNA of the CDR3 is TGTGCCAGCAGCTCCGCCAGCGGTATGAAAAATGGCTACACCTTC. Amino acids: CASSSASGMKNGYTF.

This clone came up once. V is TRBV5-4 and J is TRBJ2-7; no clear D. V lost 1 base to trimming and J lost 0 bases, with 8 bases between them. Germline V lookup: CDR1 SGHNT, CDR2 YYREEE (reference sequence). This CDR3 is built from 14 residues. The CDR3 region has the DNA TGTGCCAGCAGCTTGATAGACACCTCCTACGAGCAGTACTTC. Translating it yields CASSLIDTSYEQYF.

V and J are TRBV5-1 and TRBJ2-1; 10 bases are a match to TRBD1. Germline V lookup: CDR1 SGHRS, CDR2 YFSETQ. V lost 3 bases and J lost 4; bases outside the gene matches: 4. The CDR3 runs 15 residues. CDR3 coding DNA: TGCGCCAGCAGCTCCGGGACAGGGGATTACAATGAGCAGTTCTTC. It is translated as CASSSGTGDYNEQFF.

This chain connects TRBV7-3 to TRBJ1-1; 7 nucleotides align to TRBD1. V lost 5 bases to trimming and J lost 4 bases; unmatched junction nucleotides: 10. CDR1 and CDR2 from the germline V gene are SGHTA and FQGTGA. CDR3 length: 15 amino acids. The CDR3 loop reads CASSVRQGRGTEAFF. CDR3 bases: TGTGCCAGCAGCGTAAGACAGGGTAGGGGCACTGAAGCTTTCTTT.

The chain carries TRBV11-3 and TRBJ2-5; D may correspond to TRBD1 or TRBD2 (5 bases each). Germline assignment: CDR1 SGHNT and CDR2 YENEEA. V lost 1 base to trimming and J lost 5 bases, with 8 bases between them. This CDR3 has 13 amino acids. CDR3 region: CASSLAGTETQYF. In DNA, the CDR3 is TGTGCCAGCAGCTTAGCTGGGACGGAGACCCAGTACTTC. Combining the CDR3 with reference TRBV11-3 and TRBJ2-5 gives the whole variable domain EAGVVQSPRYKIIEKKQPVAFWCNPISGHNTLYWYLQNLGQGPELLIRYENEEAVDDSQLPKDRFSAERLKGVDSTLKIQPAELGDSAVYLCASSLAGTETQYFGPGTRLLVL.

Only a few counts were recorded for this clone. The chain recombines TRBV5-4 with TRBJ2-5, with TRBD2 matching over 11 bases. CDR3 length equals 15 residues. Germline V lookup: CDR1 SGHNT, CDR2 YYREEE (reference sequence). Trimming took 4 bases from V and 3 from J; bases not matched to a gene: 5. CDR3 region: CASSDPGLAEETQYF. For the CDR3, the DNA is TGTGCCAGCAGCGATCCGGGACTAGCGGAAGAGACCCAGTACTTC.

This chain connects TRBV5-4 to TRBJ2-4; the D is unclear. The CDR3 sequence is 14 residues long. Germline V gene lookup returns CDR1 SGHNT and CDR2 YYREEE (reference sequence). The V and J ends lost 4 bases and 8 bases respectively, with 16 bases between them. The CDR3 region is CASSPRTRGDIQYF. The CDR3 DNA is TGTGCCAGCAGCCCACGGACGAGAGGCGACATTCAGTACTTC.

This clone has more than one count but fewer than ten. J is TRBJ1-2 and V is TRBV5-1; TRBD1 might be the D (6 bases). The CDR3 spans 14 residues. The germline V and J ends were trimmed by 4 bases and 6 bases, with 16 bases remaining between them. Germline CDR1 SGHRS, CDR2 YFSETQ. CDR3 DNA sequence: TGCGCCAGCAGCCCCGAGCCAAGGACAGATGGCTACACCTTC. It yields the protein CASSPEPRTDGYTF.

The J gene is TRBJ2-3, the V gene TRBV4-3; D is perhaps TRBD1 (5 bases). This CDR3 has 16 residues. Trimming shortened V by 1 base and J by 2 bases, and 13 bases separated the two germline ends. Looked up from germline, CDR1 is LGHNA and CDR2 is YSLEER. The CDR3 nucleotides read TGCGCCAGCAGCCAAGGGTCTACAGGAGCCACAGATACGCAGTATTTT. Protein: CASSQGSTGATDTQYF.

This clone appeared a few times. The chain uses TRBV2 and TRBJ2-4; maybe TRBD2 (6 bases). The germline V gene has CDR1 SNHLY and CDR2 FYNNEI. Trimming took 3 bases from V and 8 from J, leaving 8 bases between them. This CDR3 is built from 12 residues. The CDR3 region has the DNA TGTGCCAGCAGTGAGGAGGGAGACATTCAGTACTTC. Translation gives CASSEEGDIQYF.

This chain uses TRBV4-2 with TRBJ1-2; no clear D gene. Germline loops: CDR1 LGHNA, CDR2 YNFKEQ. The CDR3 extends over 16 amino acids. V gave up 0 bases and J gave up 4 bases, with 15 bases separating them. CDR3 protein: CASSQEGSGPRYGYTF. The CDR3 DNA sequence: TGTGCCAGCAGCCAAGAGGGCTCCGGGCCTCGCTATGGCTACACCTTC.

The chain carries TRBV30 and TRBJ2-7, with D possibly matching TRBD2 (6 bases). V dropped 5 bases and J dropped 0 bases, with 11 bases sitting between them. This CDR3 has 13 residues. Germline V gene sequence: CDR1 GTSNPN, CDR2 SVGIG (reference sequence). In DNA form, the CDR3 reads TGTGCCTGGGGGACTGATACCTCCTACGAGCAGTACTTC. It specifies CAWGTDTSYEQYF.

The sample holds a few counts of this clone. This sample includes further DNA sequences coding for the same CDR3. This chain joins TRBV30 and TRBJ1-5, with D tentatively TRBD1 (5 bases). Trimming took off 2 bases at V and 2 bases at J, with 7 bases between the two ends. In germline, CDR1 is GTSNPN, CDR2 SVGIG (reference sequence). The CDR3 sequence is 13 residues long. The CDR3 DNA is TGTGCCTGGAGTCTGGGGGGCAATCAGCCCCAGCATTTT. Residues: CAWSLGGNQPQHF.

The gene calls are TRBV9 and TRBJ1-1, with 7 nucleotides matching TRBD1. V shed 0 bases and J 6 bases; nucleotides not matched to a gene: 5. Germline V gene lookup returns CDR1 SGDLS and CDR2 YYNGEE. This CDR3 has 14 amino acids. CDR3 sequence reads: CASSVDQGVSEAFF. CDR3 sequence (DNA): TGTGCCAGCAGCGTAGACCAGGGGGTATCTGAAGCTTTCTTT.

There are a few counts of this clone. The rearrangement uses TRBV6-6 and TRBJ2-3; D call uncertain. The CDR3 length is 8 residues. Between the trimmed V and J ends, which lost 8 bases and 6 bases, there was a span of 0 bases. Per the germline V gene, CDR1 is MNHNY and CDR2 is SVGAGI (reference sequence). CDR3 sequence: CASDTQYF. CDR3 bases: TGTGCCAGCGATACGCAGTATTTT.